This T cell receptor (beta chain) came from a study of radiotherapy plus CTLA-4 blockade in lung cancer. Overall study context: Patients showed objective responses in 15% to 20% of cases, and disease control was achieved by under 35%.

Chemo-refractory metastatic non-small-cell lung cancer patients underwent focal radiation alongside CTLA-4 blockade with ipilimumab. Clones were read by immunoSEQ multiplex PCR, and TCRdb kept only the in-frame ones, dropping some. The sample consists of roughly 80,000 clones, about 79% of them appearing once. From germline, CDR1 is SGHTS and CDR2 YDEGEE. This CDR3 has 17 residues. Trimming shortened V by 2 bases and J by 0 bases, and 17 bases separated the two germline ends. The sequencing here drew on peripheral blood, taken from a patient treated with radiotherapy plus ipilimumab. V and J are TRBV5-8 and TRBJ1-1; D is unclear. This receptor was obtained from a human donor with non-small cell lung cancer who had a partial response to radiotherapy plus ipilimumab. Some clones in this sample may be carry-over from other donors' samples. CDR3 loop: CASSLRRLSAMNTEAFF. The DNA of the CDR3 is TGTGCCAGCAGCTTAAGGCGGTTGTCGGCAATGAACACTGAAGCTTTCTTT.